This T cell receptor beta chain comes out of a study of CD8+CD57+ T cells in acquired aplastic anemia. Study-level information: Sorted CD4+ plus CD8+ cells gave DNA averaging roughly 2.9 ug. Study outcomes and limitations: With respect to CD8+ Simpson's diversity, patients and controls did not differ significantly.

The V end lost 2 bases, the J end lost 8 bases, and 15 bases lay between the germline ends. Germline CDR1 is SQVTM and CDR2 is ANQGSEA. This CDR3 is built from 13 residues. Genomic DNA acted as the template from which TCR beta VDJ combination and CDR3 sequence profiling were carried out. TCRdb recomputed calls from the reads with MiXCR, one row per CDR3 protein. The table records 200,000 to 250,000 distinct CDR3 sequences, roughly 33% of them present only once. This clonotype has ten or more counts. Its target is not known. Sequenced material: sorted CD4+, CD8+, or CD8+CD57+ T cells (not recorded which) from PBMCs. The chain carries TRBV29-1 and TRBJ1-2, with D unclear. This TCR was recovered from a human donor in good health, serving as a control. In DNA form, the CDR3 reads TGCAGCGTTGAAAGACTGTTAACGGGCGGCTACACCTTC. Translation gives CSVERLLTGGYTF.